A single sample is the source of the 27 T cell receptor beta chains below, sequenced in a study of blood T cell repertoires in COVID-19. Sequenced by immunoSEQ multiplex PCR; TCRdb stores in-frame clones only, minus some. Of over 85,000 clones listed, more than 70% are singletons. Material for sequencing was peripheral blood. The source of these receptors is a woman aged 80 or over with active COVID-19.

The V call is TRBV19, the J call TRBJ1-1, with 7 nucleotides matching TRBD1. The junction had 10 bases not matched to a gene; V was cut back by 3 bases and J by 3 bases. The CDR3 has 16 residues. Germline CDR1 and CDR2: LNHDA and SQIVND (reference sequence). CDR3 loop: CASSIGDSQTDTEAFF. DNA of the CDR3: TGTGCCAGTAGTATTGGGGACAGCCAGACTGACACTGAAGCTTTCTTT.

The J gene is TRBJ2-1, the V gene TRBV5-1; 11 bases match TRBD2. The CDR3 extends over 16 amino acids. Germline assignment: CDR1 SGHRS and CDR2 YFSETQ. Trimming took 0 bases from V and 9 from J; bases not matched to a gene: 8. The CDR3 DNA reads TGCGCCAGCAGCTTGGGGGCTAGCGGGAGGCGAGGTGAGCAGTTCTTC. Translation gives CASSLGASGRRGEQFF.

The chain links TRBV6-6 to TRBJ2-7, with 12 positions matching TRBD1. The V gene end was trimmed by 4 bases and the J gene end by 0 bases; junction bases not matched to a gene: 1. Germline V lookup: CDR1 MNHNY, CDR2 SVGAGI (reference sequence). The CDR3 has 15 residues. CDR3 protein: CASSSGQGASYEQYF. The DNA for the CDR3 is TGTGCCAGCAGTTCGGGACAGGGGGCCTCCTACGAGCAGTACTTC.

The J gene is TRBJ2-1, the V gene TRBV5-4, with D unresolved. Trimming took off 0 bases at V and 0 bases at J, with 10 bases between the two ends. The CDR3 is made up of 16 amino acids. The germline CDR1 and CDR2 sequences are SGHNT and YYREEE (reference sequence). The CDR3 sequence is CASSLGGLSSYNEQFF. CDR3 DNA: TGTGCCAGCAGCTTGGGTGGCTTAAGCTCCTACAATGAGCAGTTCTTC.

This clone came up once. This chain connects TRBV29-1 to TRBJ2-5, with 9 bases aligning to TRBD1. Germline trimming cut 2 bases from V and 7 bases from J; bases unmatched to any gene: 11. CDR3 length: 15 residues. CDR1 and CDR2 from the germline V gene are SQVTM and ANQGSEA. CDR3 sequence reads: CSVEKFGTGTTTQYF. The CDR3 bases are TGCAGCGTTGAAAAGTTCGGGACAGGGACCACGACCCAGTACTTC.

The chain couples TRBV20-1 to TRBJ2-1; 7 bases are a match to TRBD2. This CDR3 spans 15 amino acids. In germline, CDR1 is DFQATT, CDR2 SNEGSKA (reference sequence). The J segment lost 0 bases and the V segment lost 3 bases, leaving 5 bases of the junction unmatched. The CDR3 loop reads CSASGSGPSYNEQFF. In nucleotides, the CDR3 is TGCAGTGCTAGTGGTAGCGGGCCCTCCTACAATGAGCAGTTCTTC.

The rearrangement uses TRBV4-3 and TRBJ2-7, with 7 nucleotides matching TRBD2. The length of the CDR3 is 16 residues. Germline V gene sequence: CDR1 LGHNA, CDR2 YSLEER. The V gene end was trimmed by 0 bases and the J gene end by 4 bases; junction bases not matched to a gene: 9. CDR3 sequence reads: CASSQDLAGAEYEQYF. The CDR3 nucleotides read TGCGCCAGCAGCCAAGATTTGGCGGGAGCAGAGTACGAGCAGTACTTC.

V and J are TRBV7-6 and TRBJ2-1, with D maybe TRBD2 (5 bases). The CDR3 extends over 16 amino acids. The germline CDR1 and CDR2 sequences are SGHVS and FNYEAQ. The germline V and J ends were trimmed by 1 base and 8 bases, with 18 bases remaining between them. The CDR3 region has the DNA TGTGCCAGCAGCTTAGGAGATGGGCTAGCATTCGATGAGCAGTTCTTC. It codes for CASSLGDGLAFDEQFF.

The rearrangement uses TRBV10-1 and TRBJ1-2; D not certain. The length of the CDR3 is 15 residues. Trimming shortened V by 5 bases and J by 4 bases, and 17 bases separated the two germline ends. Germline V gene data show CDR1 as WNHNN and CDR2 as SYGVQD (reference sequence). In DNA, the CDR3 is TGCGCCAGCAGTTGGGAGCCGAAGCCCATCTATGGCTACACCTTC. Translation: CASSWEPKPIYGYTF.

The chain is built from TRBV5-6 and TRBJ1-3; 9 bases are a match to TRBD1. The CDR3 is 15 amino acids. Germline V gene lookup returns CDR1 SGHDT and CDR2 YYEEEE. With 6 bases clipped from V and 2 bases from J, the junction kept 6 bases outside the gene matches. The CDR3 spells CASTVGDRAGNTIYF. CDR3 coding DNA: TGTGCCAGCACCGTGGGGGACAGGGCTGGAAACACCATATATTTT. Full variable domain (outside the CDR3, taken from reference TRBV5-6 and TRBJ1-3): DAGVTQSPTHLIKTRGQQVTLRCSPKSGHDTVSWYQQALGQGPQFIFQYYEEEERQRGNFPDRFSGHQFPNYSSELNVNALLLGDSALYLCASTVGDRAGNTIYFGEGSWLTVV.

The chain carries TRBV7-9 and TRBJ1-1, with 7 bases fitting TRBD1. Unmatched junction bases numbered 6, after V lost 5 bases and J lost 3 bases. Looked up from germline, CDR1 is SEHNR and CDR2 is FQNEAQ (reference sequence). This CDR3 region has 14 residues. In DNA form, the CDR3 reads TGTGCCAGCAGCGAGTTTCAGGGGGACACTGAAGCTTTCTTT. It codes for CASSEFQGDTEAFF.

The chain joins TRBV7-9 to TRBJ2-3; a weak D match, TRBD2 (6 bases). Trimming pared 1 base from V and 5 bases from J, leaving 13 bases between. CDR1 SEHNR and CDR2 FQNEAQ come from the germline V gene (reference sequence). The CDR3 runs 15 residues. The CDR3 DNA sequence: TGTGCCAGCAGCTTAGGCGGTAGCGGCAGAGATACGCAGTATTTT. The encoded protein is CASSLGGSGRDTQYF. Together with reference TRBV7-9 and TRBJ2-3, the CDR3 gives the full variable domain: DTGVSQNPRHKITKRGQNVTFRCDPISEHNRLYWYRQTLGQGPEFLTYFQNEAQLEKSRLLSDRFSAERPKGSFSTLEIQRTEQGDSAMYLCASSLGGSGRDTQYFGPGTRLTVL.

The rearrangement uses TRBV10-3 and TRBJ1-6; D is perhaps TRBD1 (6 bases). This CDR3 comprises 15 residues. The germline V gene has CDR1 ENHRY and CDR2 SYGVKD. V gave up 2 bases and J gave up 4 bases, with 9 bases separating them. For the CDR3, the DNA is TGTGCCATCAGTGAGCAAGACAGGTATAATTCACCCCTCCACTTT. Residues: CAISEQDRYNSPLHF.

V is TRBV30 and J is TRBJ1-5; 7 bases fit TRBD1. The J segment lost 7 bases and the V segment lost 1 base, leaving 7 bases of the junction unmatched. The germline gives CDR1 GTSNPN, CDR2 SVGIG (reference sequence). This CDR3 has 14 residues. The CDR3 nucleotides read TGTGCCTGGAGTGGTACAGGGGCCAGGCAGCCCCAGCATTTT. Amino acid sequence: CAWSGTGARQPQHF.

The chain recombines TRBV29-1 with TRBJ2-5, with D unresolved. The CDR3 sequence is 13 residues long. Germline-derived CDR1 and CDR2 are SQVTM and ANQGSEA. V lost 2 bases to trimming and J lost 5 bases, with 12 bases between them. The CDR3 region has the DNA TGCAGCGTTGAAAAAGAGCCCGGGGAGACCCAGTACTTC. Residues: CSVEKEPGETQYF.

This clone has just one count. The chain employs TRBV20-1 and TRBJ2-1, with D possibly matching TRBD1 (6 bases). V lost 4 bases to trimming and J lost 9 bases, with 10 bases between them. Germline V gene data show CDR1 as DFQATT and CDR2 as SNEGSKA (reference sequence). The CDR3 length is 11 residues. This CDR3 reads CSATHRVEQFF. The DNA of the CDR3 is TGCAGTGCTACACACAGGGTTGAGCAGTTCTTC.

The chain carries TRBV6-5 and TRBJ1-2; TRBD1 agrees at 7 bases. V shed 11 bases, J shed 5 bases, and the junction held 14 bases outside the gene matches. The germline CDR1 and CDR2 sequences are MNHEY and SVGAGI. CDR3 size: 14 residues. The CDR3 DNA reads TGTGCCGGGGAAAGGGAGACAGGGATATATGGCTACACCTTC. Its protein product is CAGERETGIYGYTF.

V gene TRBV9 combines with J gene TRBJ2-1; the match to TRBD2 covers 8 bases. Looked up from germline, CDR1 is SGDLS and CDR2 is YYNGEE. The V segment lost 3 bases and the J segment 0 bases; nucleotides outside the gene matches: 11. The CDR3 has 18 amino acids. The CDR3 sequence: CASSAEARGTSSYNEQFF. The CDR3 region has the DNA TGTGCCAGCAGCGCGGAAGCGAGGGGGACTAGCTCCTACAATGAGCAGTTCTTC.

The chain is built from TRBV11-2 and TRBJ2-2; a weak D match, TRBD2 (6 bases). V lost 5 bases and J 1 base, leaving 14 bases between the germline ends. This CDR3 has 16 residues. From germline, CDR1 is SGHAT and CDR2 FQNNGV. This chain's CDR3 is CASSRHSGMNTGELFF. Written as DNA, the CDR3 is TGTGCCAGCAGCCGCCATAGCGGCATGAACACCGGGGAGCTGTTTTTT.

The CDR3: CASSLRLTSTSSTDTQYF. The DNA of the CDR3 is TGTGCCAGCAGCTTAAGGTTGACATCTACCTCTAGCACAGATACGCAGTATTTT. V is TRBV7-6 and J is TRBJ2-3; D remains ambiguous. Per germline, CDR1 SGHVS and CDR2 FNYEAQ. CDR3 length: 18 amino acids. Deletions cut 2 bases from V and 0 bases from J, with 18 bases between. Together with reference TRBV7-6 and TRBJ2-3, the CDR3 gives the full variable domain: GAGVSQSPRYKVTKRGQDVALRCDPISGHVSLYWYRQALGQGPEFLTYFNYEAQQDKSGLPNDRFSAERPEGSISTLTIQRTEQRDSAMYRCASSLRLTSTSSTDTQYFGPGTRLTVL.

This clone was seen once. V is TRBV5-1 and J is TRBJ2-2; 9 nucleotides align to TRBD2. The CDR3 extends over 16 amino acids. Germline CDR1 SGHRS, CDR2 YFSETQ. The V gene end was trimmed by 2 bases and the J gene end by 6 bases; junction bases not matched to a gene: 8. This CDR3 reads CASSFLGGRDPGELFF. The CDR3 DNA sequence: TGCGCCAGCAGCTTCCTAGGCGGGAGGGATCCCGGGGAGCTGTTTTTT.

The rearrangement uses TRBV2 and TRBJ1-4; D is uncertain. The CDR3 totals 14 residues. V was trimmed by 4 bases and J by 8 bases, leaving 14 bases between them. CDR1 is SNHLY, CDR2 FYNNEI, per germline. CDR3 sequence: CASSAGLLEEKLFF. CDR3 DNA sequence: TGTGCCAGCAGTGCAGGTCTCCTTGAGGAAAAACTGTTTTTT. The full variable domain, with the rest looked up from reference TRBV2 and TRBJ1-4, is EPEVTQTPSHQVTQMGQEVILRCVPISNHLYFYWYRQILGQKVEFLVSFYNNEISEKSEIFDDQFSVERPDGSNFTLKIRSTKLEDSAMYFCASSAGLLEEKLFFGSGTQLSVL.

V usage is TRBV20-1 and J usage is TRBJ2-7, with D unresolved. This CDR3 has 11 amino acids. V lost 5 bases to trimming and J lost 6 bases, with 11 bases between them. The V gene's germline CDR1 is DFQATT and CDR2 SNEGSKA (reference sequence). The chain's CDR3 is CSASARSEQYF. The CDR3 bases are TGCAGTGCTTCAGCTAGGAGCGAGCAGTACTTC.

The J gene is TRBJ1-2, the V gene TRBV24-1; 9 bases agree with TRBD1. CDR1 and CDR2 from the germline V gene are KGHDR and SFDVKD. Trimming removed 1 base from V and 1 base from J; junction bases left unmatched: 3. The CDR3 contains 16 residues. The CDR3 region is CATSDFRTGVNYGYTF. As DNA, the CDR3 is TGTGCCACCAGTGATTTCCGGACAGGGGTTAACTATGGCTACACCTTC.

The chain carries TRBV7-9 and TRBJ1-6, with 9 bases fitting TRBD1. Germline loops: CDR1 SEHNR, CDR2 FQNEAQ (reference sequence). There are 15 residues in the CDR3. V lost 5 bases to trimming and J lost 7 bases; unmatched junction nucleotides: 6. Written as DNA, the CDR3 is TGTGCCAGCAGCATAGACAGGGGGGAGAATTCACCCCTCCACTTT. As protein: CASSIDRGENSPLHF.

V usage is TRBV18 and J usage is TRBJ2-7, with TRBD2 matching over 10 bases. This CDR3 is 15 amino acids long. V shed 3 bases, J shed 4 bases, and the junction held 6 bases outside the gene matches. CDR1 and CDR2 from the germline V gene are KGHSH and LQKENI. CDR3 region: CASSPPAGGDYEQYF. As DNA, the CDR3 is TGTGCCAGCTCACCCCCAGCGGGAGGGGATTACGAGCAGTACTTC.

The V call is TRBV5-1, the J call TRBJ2-7; 8 positions agree with TRBD2. Per germline, CDR1 SGHRS and CDR2 YFSETQ. This CDR3 is built from 14 residues. With 0 bases clipped from V and 7 bases from J, the junction kept 6 bases outside the gene matches. The CDR3 nucleotides are TGCGCCAGCAGCTTGGTTAGCGGGGCTGGGGAGCAGTACTTC. Amino acid sequence: CASSLVSGAGEQYF.